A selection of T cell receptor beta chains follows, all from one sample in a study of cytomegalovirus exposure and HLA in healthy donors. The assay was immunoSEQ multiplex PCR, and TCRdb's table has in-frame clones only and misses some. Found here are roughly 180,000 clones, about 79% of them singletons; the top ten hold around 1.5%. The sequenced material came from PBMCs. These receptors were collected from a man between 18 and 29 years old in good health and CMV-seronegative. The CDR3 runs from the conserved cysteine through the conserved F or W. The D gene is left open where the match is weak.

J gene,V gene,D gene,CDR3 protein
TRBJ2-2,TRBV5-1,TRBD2,CASLELAGNGGELFF
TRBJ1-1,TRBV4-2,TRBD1,CASSRRQGQNTEAFF
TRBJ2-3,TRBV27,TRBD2,CASSSTSGGAADTQYF
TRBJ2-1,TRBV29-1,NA,CSVEIRYNEQFF
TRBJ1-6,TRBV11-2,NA,CASSSGGSGNSPLHF
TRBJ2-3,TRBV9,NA,CASGGRGDTQYF
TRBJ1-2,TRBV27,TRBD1,CASSPGGGYTF
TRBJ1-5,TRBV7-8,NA,CASSLSAGNQPQHF
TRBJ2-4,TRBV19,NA,CASNFLNSNIQYF
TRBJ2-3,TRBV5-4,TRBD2,CASSLGLAGSTDTQYF
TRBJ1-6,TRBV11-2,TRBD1,CASSLVQGGGSYNSPLHF
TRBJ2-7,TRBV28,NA,CASRPTTGTYEQYF
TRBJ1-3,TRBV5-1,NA,CASCPFDISDSGNTIYF
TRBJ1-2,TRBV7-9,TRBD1,CASSFSPKQGALPPGYTF
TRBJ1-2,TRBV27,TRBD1,CASSLTGDYGYTF
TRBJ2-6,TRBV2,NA,CASRDRTDGANVLTF
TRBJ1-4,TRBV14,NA,CASSQHPWGLNEKLFF
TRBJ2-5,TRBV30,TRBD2,CAWSKSGGWLQETQYF
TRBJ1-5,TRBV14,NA,CASSQGGAQPQHF
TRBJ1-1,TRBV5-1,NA,CASSLSPRVSTEAFF
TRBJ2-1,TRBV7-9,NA,CASIKTEGASNEQFF
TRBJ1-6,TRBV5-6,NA,CASSVNGAQSPLHF
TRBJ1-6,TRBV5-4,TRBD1,CASSWKGQAPNSPLHF
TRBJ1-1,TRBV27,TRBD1,CASSRQGIRLSNTEAFF
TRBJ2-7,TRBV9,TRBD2,CASSVGGRDRDEQYF
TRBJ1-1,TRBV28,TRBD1,CASRTQGAVSEAFF
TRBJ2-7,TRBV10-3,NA,CAISGTLGTPHEQYF
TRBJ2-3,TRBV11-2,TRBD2,CASSWGSGRDNRDTQYF
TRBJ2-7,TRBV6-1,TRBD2,CASSEAAGAVYEQYF